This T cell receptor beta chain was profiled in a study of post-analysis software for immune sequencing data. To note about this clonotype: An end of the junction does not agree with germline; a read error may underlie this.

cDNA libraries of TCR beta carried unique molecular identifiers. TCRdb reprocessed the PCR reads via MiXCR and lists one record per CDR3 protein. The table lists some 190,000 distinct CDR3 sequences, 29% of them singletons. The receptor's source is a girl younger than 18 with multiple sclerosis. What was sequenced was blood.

The CDR3 region has the DNA TGTGCCAGCAGTACATTCCCAGGAGATGAGGAGTACTTC. This gives the protein CASSTFPGDEEYF. V gene TRBV12-3 or TRBV12-4 combines with J gene TRBJ2-1; D uncertain. The CDR3 covers 13 residues.